Shown below are 3 T cell receptor beta chains from a single sample sequenced in a study of radiotherapy plus CTLA-4 blockade in lung cancer (dated by TCRdb to the late 2010s). The library relied on the immunoSEQ multiplex PCR assay. As stored in TCRdb, this immuneACCESS dataset retains in-frame rearrangements with V and J assigned. A fraction of the clones does not appear; measured against another copy, unresolved V genes explain less than half of the discrepancy, and the remainder lacks a known reason. Within this sample are roughly 42,000 clones, with roughly three quarters of them counted one time only. About 25% of the sample comes from the top ten. The sample was peripheral blood, taken from a patient treated with radiotherapy plus ipilimumab. These receptors were obtained from a human donor with non-small cell lung cancer that progressed on radiotherapy plus ipilimumab.

This clone was seen a few times. The chain couples TRBV6-1 to TRBJ1-1, with a tentative D call TRBD1 (6 bases). Germline CDR1 and CDR2: MNHNS and SASEGT. With 0 bases removed from V and 8 bases from J, the gap between germline ends came to 22 bases. The CDR3 has 17 residues. The CDR3 region has the DNA TGTGCCAGCAGTGAAGCGGGGAGGGGGACCTTCTTGAGGGAAGCTTTCTTT. It yields the protein CASSEAGRGTFLREAFF.

The rearrangement links TRBV5-1 to TRBJ1-2; possible D gene TRBD1, 5 bases. The CDR3 runs 13 residues. CDR1 and CDR2 (germline): SGHRS, YFSETQ. V was trimmed by 1 base and J by 8 bases, leaving 12 bases between them. CDR3 in DNA: TGCGCCAGCAGCTTGTCATCAGGGCAAGGCTACACCTTC. Translating it yields CASSLSSGQGYTF.

V and J are TRBV27 and TRBJ1-6, with 9 bases that match TRBD1. V lost 3 bases, J lost 5 bases, and 2 bases stayed unmatched. CDR3 length: 15 amino acids. CDR1 is MNHEY, CDR2 SMNVEV, per germline (reference sequence). The CDR3 DNA is TGTGCCAGCAGTTTGAGGACAGGGGATAATTCACCCCTCCACTTT. Its protein is CASSLRTGDNSPLHF.